Listed here are 6 T cell receptor beta chains from one sample, sequenced in a study of T-cell reconstitution after alpha-beta-depleted transplantation in children. Preparation of the TCRbeta library used unique molecular identifiers. TCRdb ran MiXCR on the PCR reads and lists one entry per CDR3 protein. The sample records about 480,000 distinct CDR3 sequences, roughly an eighth being singletons. Sequenced here: PBMCs from the stem cell graft donor, sampled from the stem cell graft. These receptors all come from a human donor who donated a stem cell graft to a child with combined immunodeficiency.

The CDR3 region has the DNA TGTGCCAGCAGTTTAGGGCTAGAGAGCGCCGGGGAGCTGTTTTTT. This translates into CASSLGLESAGELFF. This chain uses TRBV12-3 or TRBV12-4 with TRBJ2-2; the D is unclear. The germline V and J ends were trimmed by 1 base and 6 bases, with 12 bases remaining between them. This CDR3 is built from 15 residues.

This clonotype occurred a few times. A read error may account for a junction end that differs from germline. This chain uses TRBV7-7 with TRBJ2-5; 8 positions match TRBD2. The CDR3 is 15 residues long. From germline, CDR1 is SSHAT and CDR2 FNYEAQ (reference sequence). In DNA form, the CDR3 reads TGTGCTAGCAGCCCGACGGGAGGGTTTCTTGAGACCCAGTACTTC. Amino acid sequence: CASSPTGGFLETQYF.

This chain connects TRBV21-1 to TRBJ2-1; TRBD1 was called by the table and not checked on the DNA. TRBV21-1 has pseudogene status. This CDR3 comprises 13 residues. Here the CDR3 reads CARRQGPGHEQFF. As DNA, the CDR3 is TGTGCCAGAAGACAGGGGCCTGGGCATGAGCAGTTCTTC.

This clonotype appeared a few times. V and J are TRBV7-9 and TRBJ2-3, with 12 bases aligning to TRBD2. The CDR3 sequence is 17 residues long. Germline V gene data show CDR1 as SEHNR and CDR2 as FQNEAQ (reference sequence). With 3 bases clipped from V and 2 bases from J, the junction kept 6 bases outside the gene matches. Here the CDR3 reads CASSFSSGGAITDTQYF. The CDR3 DNA reads TGTGCCAGCAGCTTTTCTAGCGGGGGGGCTATCACAGATACGCAGTATTTT.

This clonotype was recorded a few times. The J gene is TRBJ1-1, the V gene TRBV4-3, with a possible D match to TRBD1 (5 bases). This CDR3 has 13 amino acids. The germline gives CDR1 LGHNA, CDR2 YSLEER. Deletions cut 3 bases from V and 11 bases from J, with 16 bases between. The CDR3 loop reads CASSHPRARSAFF. The CDR3 nucleotides read TGCGCCAGCAGCCACCCCAGGGCGAGGTCGGCTTTCTTT.

The genes are TRBV12-3 or TRBV12-4 and TRBJ1-2; 7 positions match TRBD1. Unmatched junction bases numbered 6, after V lost 6 bases and J lost 8 bases. This CDR3 has 12 residues. This CDR3 is CASSEGAWGYTF. The CDR3 bases are TGTGCCAGCAGCGAGGGGGCTTGGGGCTACACCTTC.